This T cell receptor beta chain was obtained from a study of CD8+ T cells in alopecia areata. Whole-study context: Oral tofacitinib, 5 to 10 mg twice daily, was given in an open-label trial.

The CDR3 is made up of 16 amino acids. The V gene lost 8 bases and the J gene lost 5 bases, with 24 bases spanning the gap. Germline V CDR1 and CDR2: SGHTA, FQGNSA. cDNA prepared by RNA extraction and subsequent reverse transcription served as the template for sequencing. TCRdb keeps only in-frame clones here, not all; method: immunoSEQ multiplex PCR. Of over 120,000 clones in the sample, around 60% were seen once. The investigators collected lesional scalp punch biopsies and peripheral blood from alopecia areata patients. This specimen was CD4+ T cells sorted from blood, taken at week 0. The chain couples TRBV7-2 to TRBJ2-5, with D perhaps matching TRBD2 (6 bases). The sequence was obtained from a human donor with alopecia areata. The CDR3 loop is CASSNFRDSRVETQYF. CDR3 nucleotide sequence: TGTGCCAGCTCAAACTTCCGGGACTCGAGGGTGGAGACCCAGTACTTC. Drawing the rest from reference TRBV7-2 and TRBJ2-5, the complete variable domain is GAGVSQSPSNKVTEKGKDVELRCDPISGHTALYWYRQSLGQGLEFLIYFQGNSAPDKSGLPSDRFSAERTGGSVSTLTIQRTQQEDSAVYLCASSNFRDSRVETQYFGPGTRLLVL.